Many counts were recorded for the clone carrying this T cell receptor (beta chain). Through Arm-PCR of CDR3 regions and iRepertoire HTBI primers, TCR beta libraries were built. TCRdb re-called the multiplex PCR reads with MiXCR, one entry per CDR3 protein. Of about 530,000 distinct CDR3 sequences listed, about 16% are singletons. This record belongs to a study of regulatory T cells in long-lasting Graves disease. After removal of 6 bases from V and 3 bases from J, the junction contained 6 bases not matched to a gene. This CDR3 contains 15 residues. Time point reported: newly diagnosed GD, antithyroid drugs for less than 3 months. PBMCs were the source of the RNA used for TCR sequencing. This same sample was also part of a study on T cells in Graves' hyperthyroidism and ophthalmopathy.

Sequenced here: peripheral blood mononuclear cells (PBMCs), sampled at new diagnosis, from a patient treated with antithyroid drugs. This TCR came from a woman aged 35-60 years with Graves disease. V and J are TRBV12-3 or TRBV12-4 and TRBJ2-1; 9 bases are shared with TRBD1. CDR3 loop: CASRGQGSLYNEQFF. The CDR3 DNA reads TGTGCCAGCAGGGGACAGGGTTCGCTCTACAATGAGCAGTTCTTC.